This T cell receptor beta chain was sequenced during a study of CD8+ T cells in alopecia areata. Across the study: The study gave treated patients oral tofacitinib at 5 to 10 mg twice daily. The study's findings and limits: Sequencing of scalp samples also includes resident alphabeta T cells from normal skin. Tofacitinib significantly brought down scalp clonality and expanded CD8+ clones among top 100.

Treatment: oral pan-JAK inhibitor, 5-10 mg twice daily. Peripheral blood and lesional scalp punch biopsies were taken from alopecia areata patients. Germline CDR1 reads SGHDT; CDR2 reads YYEEEE. Unmatched junction bases numbered 4, after V lost 3 bases and J lost 3 bases. CDR3 length: 16 residues. cDNA prepared by RNA extraction and subsequent reverse transcription served as the template for sequencing. Produced via immunoSEQ multiplex PCR; TCRdb's table is partial and in-frame only. This table holds 35,000 to 45,000 clones, approximately 92% found once. To note about this clone: The antigen remains unidentified.

The receptor was isolated from a human donor with alopecia areata. This specimen was CD8+ T cells sorted from blood, taken at week 24, from a patient treated with tofacitinib. The V gene is TRBV5-6, the J gene TRBJ2-5, with 14 positions matching TRBD2. In DNA form, the CDR3 reads TGTGCCAGCAGCTCGGGACTAGCGGGGGTGGAAGAGACCCAGTACTTC. Protein: CASSSGLAGVEETQYF.